This T cell receptor (beta chain) is drawn from a study of shared clonotypes between healthy human individuals. Only Caucasian adults living in Nashville, Tennessee served as donors. For this clone: The antigen remains unidentified.

The study ran the assay at deep level. Assay: immunoSEQ multiplex PCR; the TCRdb copy retains only in-frame clones and omits some. The data contain about 490,000 clones, approximately 79% of them singletons. Findings and limits, study-wide: Depth of sequencing was expected to influence donor clonotype sharing. Tissues were not sampled, only blood, and their repertoires likely differ.

The V and J ends lost 0 bases and 4 bases respectively, with 13 bases between them. Germline CDR1 SGHVS, CDR2 FNYEAQ. The CDR3 sequence is 16 residues long. Sequenced sample: PBMCs. This chain connects TRBV7-6 to TRBJ2-1; possible D gene TRBD2, 5 bases. The receptor was derived from a woman between 40 and 50 years old in good health. Some clones in this sample may be carry-over from other donors' samples. The CDR3 protein is CASSLAGVPRYNEQFF. The CDR3 DNA follows: TGTGCCAGCAGCTTAGCGGGAGTGCCTAGGTACAATGAGCAGTTCTTC.